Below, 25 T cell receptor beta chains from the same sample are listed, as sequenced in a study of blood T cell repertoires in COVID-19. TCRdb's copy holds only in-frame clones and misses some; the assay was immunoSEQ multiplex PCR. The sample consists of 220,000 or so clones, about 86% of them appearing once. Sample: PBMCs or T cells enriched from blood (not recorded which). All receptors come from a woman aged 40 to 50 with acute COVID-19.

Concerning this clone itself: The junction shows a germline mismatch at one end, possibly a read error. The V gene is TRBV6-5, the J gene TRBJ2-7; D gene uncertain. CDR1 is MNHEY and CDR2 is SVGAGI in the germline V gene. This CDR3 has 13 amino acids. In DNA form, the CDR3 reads TGTGCCAGCAGTACGCCAGATTCCTCCGAGCAGTACTTC. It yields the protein CASSTPDSSEQYF.

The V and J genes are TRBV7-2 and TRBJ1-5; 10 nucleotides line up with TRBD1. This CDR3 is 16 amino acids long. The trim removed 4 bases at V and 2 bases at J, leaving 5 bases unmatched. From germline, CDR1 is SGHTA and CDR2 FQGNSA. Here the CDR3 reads CASSSTGTGGNQPQHF. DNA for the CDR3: TGTGCCAGCAGCTCAACCGGGACAGGGGGCAATCAGCCCCAGCATTTT. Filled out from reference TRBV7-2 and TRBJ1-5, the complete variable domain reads GAGVSQSPSNKVTEKGKDVELRCDPISGHTALYWYRQSLGQGLEFLIYFQGNSAPDKSGLPSDRFSAERTGGSVSTLTIQRTQQEDSAVYLCASSSTGTGGNQPQHFGDGTRLSIL.

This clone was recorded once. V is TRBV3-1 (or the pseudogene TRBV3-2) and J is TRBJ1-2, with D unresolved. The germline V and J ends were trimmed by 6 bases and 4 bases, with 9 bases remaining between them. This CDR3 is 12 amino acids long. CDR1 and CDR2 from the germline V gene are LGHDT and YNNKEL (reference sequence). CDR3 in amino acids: CASSDRGYGYTF. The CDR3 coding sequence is TGTGCCAGCAGTGACCGAGGCTATGGCTACACCTTC.

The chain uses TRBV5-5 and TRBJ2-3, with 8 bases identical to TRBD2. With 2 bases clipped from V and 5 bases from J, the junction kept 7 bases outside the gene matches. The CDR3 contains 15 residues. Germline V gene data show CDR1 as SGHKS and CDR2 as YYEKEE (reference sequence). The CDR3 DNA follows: TGTGCCAGCAGCTTCGCGGGGGGAGAGGGAGATACGCAGTATTTT. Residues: CASSFAGGEGDTQYF.

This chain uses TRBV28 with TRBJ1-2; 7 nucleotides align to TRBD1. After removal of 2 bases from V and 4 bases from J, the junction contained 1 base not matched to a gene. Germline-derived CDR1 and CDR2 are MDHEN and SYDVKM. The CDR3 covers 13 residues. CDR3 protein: CASSLDRAYGYTF. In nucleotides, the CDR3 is TGTGCCAGCAGTTTAGACAGGGCCTATGGCTACACCTTC.

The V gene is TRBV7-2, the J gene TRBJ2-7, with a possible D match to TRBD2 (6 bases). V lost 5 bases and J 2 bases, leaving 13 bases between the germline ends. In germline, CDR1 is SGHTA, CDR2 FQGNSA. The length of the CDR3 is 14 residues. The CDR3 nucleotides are TGTGCCAGCAGCCCGACTAGAGGGGCCTACGAGCAGTACTTC. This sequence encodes CASSPTRGAYEQYF.

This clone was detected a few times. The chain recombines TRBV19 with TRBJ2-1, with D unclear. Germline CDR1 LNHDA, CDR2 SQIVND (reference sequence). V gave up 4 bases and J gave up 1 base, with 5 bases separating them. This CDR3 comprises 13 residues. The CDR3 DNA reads TGTGCCAGTAGTACCCAATCCTACAATGAGCAGTTCTTC. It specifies CASSTQSYNEQFF. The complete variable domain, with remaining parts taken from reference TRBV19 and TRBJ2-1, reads DGGITQSPKYLFRKEGQNVTLSCEQNLNHDAMYWYRQDPGQGLRLIYYSQIVNDFQKGDIAEGYSVSREKKESFPLTVTSAQKNPTAFYLCASSTQSYNEQFFGPGTRLTVL.

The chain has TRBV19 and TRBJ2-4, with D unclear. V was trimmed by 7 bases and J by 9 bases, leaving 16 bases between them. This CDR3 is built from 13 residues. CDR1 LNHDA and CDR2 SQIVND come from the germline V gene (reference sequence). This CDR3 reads CASTTTGQLIQYF. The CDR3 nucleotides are TGTGCCAGTACAACGACGGGTCAGCTCATTCAGTACTTC.

The CDR3 DNA reads as TGTGCCAGCAGCGAACAGGTACGCGGCTACACCTTC. It translates to CASSEQVRGYTF. The rearrangement uses TRBV2 and TRBJ1-2; weak D call: TRBD1 (5 bases). This CDR3 region has 12 residues. V was pared by 6 bases and J by 8 bases, with 13 bases between. From germline, CDR1 is SNHLY and CDR2 FYNNEI.

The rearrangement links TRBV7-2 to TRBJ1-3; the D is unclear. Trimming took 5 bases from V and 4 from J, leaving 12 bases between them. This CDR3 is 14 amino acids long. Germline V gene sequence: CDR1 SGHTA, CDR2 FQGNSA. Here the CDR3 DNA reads TGTGCCAGCAGCCTGACTCAAACAGGAAACACCATATATTTT. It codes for CASSLTQTGNTIYF. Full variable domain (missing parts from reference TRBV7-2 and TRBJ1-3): GAGVSQSPSNKVTEKGKDVELRCDPISGHTALYWYRQSLGQGLEFLIYFQGNSAPDKSGLPSDRFSAERTGGSVSTLTIQRTQQEDSAVYLCASSLTQTGNTIYFGEGSWLTVV.

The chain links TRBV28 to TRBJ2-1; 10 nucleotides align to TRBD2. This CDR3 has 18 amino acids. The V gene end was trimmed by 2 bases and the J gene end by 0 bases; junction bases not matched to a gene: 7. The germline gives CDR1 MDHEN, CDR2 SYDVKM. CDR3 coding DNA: TGTGCCAGCAGTTTAGTGGGTAGCGGGAGGAGCTCCTACAATGAGCAGTTCTTC. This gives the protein CASSLVGSGRSSYNEQFF.

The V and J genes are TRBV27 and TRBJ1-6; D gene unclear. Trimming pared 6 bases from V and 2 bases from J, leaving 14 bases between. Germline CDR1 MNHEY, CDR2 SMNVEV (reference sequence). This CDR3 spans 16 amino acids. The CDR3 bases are TGTGCCAGCAGCCGTGCGGGGTCCACCTATAATTCACCCCTCCACTTT. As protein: CASSRAGSTYNSPLHF.

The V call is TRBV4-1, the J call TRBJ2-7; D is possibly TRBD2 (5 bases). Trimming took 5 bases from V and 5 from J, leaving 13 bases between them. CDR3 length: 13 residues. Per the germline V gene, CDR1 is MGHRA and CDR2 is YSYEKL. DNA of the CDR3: TGCGCCAGCAGCGAAGGAGGCATCGACGAGCAGTACTTC. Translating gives CASSEGGIDEQYF.

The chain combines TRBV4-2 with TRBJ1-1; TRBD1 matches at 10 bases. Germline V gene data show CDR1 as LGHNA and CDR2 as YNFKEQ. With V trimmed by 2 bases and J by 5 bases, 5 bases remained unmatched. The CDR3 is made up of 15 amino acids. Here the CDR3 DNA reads TGTGCCAGCAGCCAACCCGGACAGGGGGTGACTGAAGCTTTCTTT. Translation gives CASSQPGQGVTEAFF.

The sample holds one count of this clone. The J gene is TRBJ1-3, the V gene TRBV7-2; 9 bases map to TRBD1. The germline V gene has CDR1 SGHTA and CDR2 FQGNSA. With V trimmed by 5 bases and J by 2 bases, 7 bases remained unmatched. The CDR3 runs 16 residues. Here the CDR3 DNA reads TGTGCCAGCAGCCGGCAAGGGACAGGGACTGGAAACACCATATATTTT. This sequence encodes CASSRQGTGTGNTIYF.

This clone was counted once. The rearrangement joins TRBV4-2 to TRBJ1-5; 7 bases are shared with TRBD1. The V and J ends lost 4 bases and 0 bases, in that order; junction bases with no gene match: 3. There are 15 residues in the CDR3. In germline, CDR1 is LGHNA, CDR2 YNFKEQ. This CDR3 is CASSPTGNSNQPQHF. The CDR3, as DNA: TGTGCCAGCAGCCCGACAGGGAATAGCAATCAGCCCCAGCATTTT.

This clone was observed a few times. CDR3 residues: CATLRLAGENTEAFF. CDR3 sequence (DNA): TGTGCCACCCTCCGGCTGGCAGGGGAGAACACTGAAGCTTTCTTT. This chain links TRBV10-3 with TRBJ1-1; maybe TRBD1 (6 bases). Germline-derived CDR1 and CDR2 are ENHRY and SYGVKD. Trimming shortened V by 10 bases and J by 1 base, and 19 bases separated the two germline ends. This CDR3 contains 15 residues.

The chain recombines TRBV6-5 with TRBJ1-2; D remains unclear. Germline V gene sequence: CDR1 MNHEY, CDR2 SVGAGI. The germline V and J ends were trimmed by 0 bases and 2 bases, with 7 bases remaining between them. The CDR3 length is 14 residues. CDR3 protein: CASSYSIGNYGYTF. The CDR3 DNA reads TGTGCCAGCAGTTACTCGATCGGGAACTATGGCTACACCTTC.

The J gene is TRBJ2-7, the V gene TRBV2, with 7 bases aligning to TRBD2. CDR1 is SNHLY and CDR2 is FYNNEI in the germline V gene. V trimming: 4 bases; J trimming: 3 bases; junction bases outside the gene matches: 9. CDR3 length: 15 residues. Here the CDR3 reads CASSGLAGADYEQYF. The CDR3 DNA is TGTGCCAGCAGTGGACTCGCGGGAGCGGACTACGAGCAGTACTTC.

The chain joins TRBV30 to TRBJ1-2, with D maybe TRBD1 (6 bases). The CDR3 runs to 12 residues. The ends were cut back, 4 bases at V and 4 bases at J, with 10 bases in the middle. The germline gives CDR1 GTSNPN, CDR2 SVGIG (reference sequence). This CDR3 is CAWMDSTYGYTF. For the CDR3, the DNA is TGTGCCTGGATGGACAGTACCTATGGCTACACCTTC.

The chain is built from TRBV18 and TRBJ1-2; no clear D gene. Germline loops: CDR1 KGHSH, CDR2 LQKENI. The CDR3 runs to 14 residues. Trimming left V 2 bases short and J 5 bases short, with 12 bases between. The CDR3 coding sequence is TGTGCCAGCTCACCAGAACGGAGTCTTTATGGCTACACCTTC. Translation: CASSPERSLYGYTF.

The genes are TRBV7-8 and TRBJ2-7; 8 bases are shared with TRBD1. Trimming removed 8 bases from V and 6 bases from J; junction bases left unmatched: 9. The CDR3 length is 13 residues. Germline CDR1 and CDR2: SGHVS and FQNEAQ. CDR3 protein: CASGQGASFEQYF. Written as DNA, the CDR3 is TGTGCCAGCGGGCAGGGGGCGAGTTTCGAGCAGTACTTC.

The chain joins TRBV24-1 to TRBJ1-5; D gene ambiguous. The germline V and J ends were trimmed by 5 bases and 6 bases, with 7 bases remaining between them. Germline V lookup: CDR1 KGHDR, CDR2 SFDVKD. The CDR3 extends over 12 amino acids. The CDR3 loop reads CATSAGGQPQHF. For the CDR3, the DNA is TGTGCCACCAGTGCGGGTGGTCAGCCCCAGCATTTT.

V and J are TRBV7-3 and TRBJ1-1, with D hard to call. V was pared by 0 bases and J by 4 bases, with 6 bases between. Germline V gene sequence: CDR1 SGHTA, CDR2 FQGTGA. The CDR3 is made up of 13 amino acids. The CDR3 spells CASSLTLSTEAFF. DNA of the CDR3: TGTGCCAGCAGCTTAACCTTGAGCACTGAAGCTTTCTTT. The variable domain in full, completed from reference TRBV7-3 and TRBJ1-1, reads GAGVSQTPSNKVTEKGKYVELRCDPISGHTALYWYRQSLGQGPEFLIYFQGTGAADDSGLPNDRFFAVRPEGSVSTLKIQRTERGDSAVYLCASSLTLSTEAFFGQGTRLTVV.

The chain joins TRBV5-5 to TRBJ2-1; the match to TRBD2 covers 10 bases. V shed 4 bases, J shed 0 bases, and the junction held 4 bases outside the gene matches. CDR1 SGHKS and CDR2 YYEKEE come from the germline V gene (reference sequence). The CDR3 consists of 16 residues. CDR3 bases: TGTGCCAGCAGCCACCTAGCGGGGGACTCCTACAATGAGCAGTTCTTC. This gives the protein CASSHLAGDSYNEQFF.